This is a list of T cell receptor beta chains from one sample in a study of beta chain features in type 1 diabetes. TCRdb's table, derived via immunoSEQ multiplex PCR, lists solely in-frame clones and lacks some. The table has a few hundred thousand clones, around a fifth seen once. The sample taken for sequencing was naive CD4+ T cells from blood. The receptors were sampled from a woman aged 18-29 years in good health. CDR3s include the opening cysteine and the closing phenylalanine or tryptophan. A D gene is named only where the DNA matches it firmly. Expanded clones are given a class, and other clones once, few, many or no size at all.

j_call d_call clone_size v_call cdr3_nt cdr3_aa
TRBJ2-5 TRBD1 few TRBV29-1 TGCAGCGGGGGGACAGGCTACGAGACCCAGTACTTC CSGGTGYETQYF
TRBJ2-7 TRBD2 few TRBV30 TGTGCCTCAACTAGCGGGGGCACCTACGAGCAGTACTTC CASTSGGTYEQYF
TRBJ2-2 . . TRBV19 TGTGCCAGTAGTCGCAGGGTAGGGGAGCTGTTTTTT CASSRRVGELFF
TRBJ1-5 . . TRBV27 TGTGCCAGCAGTTATGAGGGAAGGGGCAATCAGCCCCAGCATTTT CASSYEGRGNQPQHF
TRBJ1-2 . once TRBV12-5 TGTGCTAGTGGTTTTCAGTCCGGCTACACCTTC CASGFQSGYTF
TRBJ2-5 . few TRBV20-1 TGCAGTGCTGAGGGCCAAGAGACCCAGTACTTC CSAEGQETQYF
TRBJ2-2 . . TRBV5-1 TGCGCCAGCAGCTTACAGGGCTTGAACACCGGGGAGCTGTTTTTT CASSLQGLNTGELFF
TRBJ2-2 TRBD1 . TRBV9 TGTGCCAGCAGCTTTCGGACAGGGCGGGGCACCGGGGAGCTGTTTTTT CASSFRTGRGTGELFF
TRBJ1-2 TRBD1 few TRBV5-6 TGTGCCAGCAGCTTTTACGACAGGGGACTTGGCTACACCTTC CASSFYDRGLGYTF
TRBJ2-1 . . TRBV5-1 TGCGCCAGCAGCTTGGGAGCAGGGAACAATGAGCAGTTCTTC CASSLGAGNNEQFF
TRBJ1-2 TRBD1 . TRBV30 TGTGCCTGGAGTCCTGCAGGGGGATATGGCTACACCTTC CAWSPAGGYGYTF
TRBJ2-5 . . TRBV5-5 TGTGCCAGCAGCTTGGGCTACGAAGAGACCCAGTACTTC CASSLGYEETQYF
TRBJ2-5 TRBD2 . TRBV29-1 TGCAGCGGTTCCCCGCCGGGGGGACGGGGGAACCAGTACTTC CSGSPPGGRGNQYF
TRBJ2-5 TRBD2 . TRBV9 TGTGCCAGCAGCGTAACGGGAGGGGGGGAGACCCAGTACTTC CASSVTGGGETQYF